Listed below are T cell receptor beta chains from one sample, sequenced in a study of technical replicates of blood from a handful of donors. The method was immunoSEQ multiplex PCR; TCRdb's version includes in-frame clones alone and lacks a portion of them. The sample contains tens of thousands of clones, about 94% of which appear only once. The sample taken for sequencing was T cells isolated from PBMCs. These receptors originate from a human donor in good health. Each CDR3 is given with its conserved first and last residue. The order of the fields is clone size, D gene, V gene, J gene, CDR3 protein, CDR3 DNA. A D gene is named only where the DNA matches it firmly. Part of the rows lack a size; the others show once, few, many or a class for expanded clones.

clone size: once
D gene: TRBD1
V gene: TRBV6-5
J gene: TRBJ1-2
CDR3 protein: CASSYDRASGYTF
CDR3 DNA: TGTGCCAGCAGTTACGACAGGGCATCCGGCTACACCTTC

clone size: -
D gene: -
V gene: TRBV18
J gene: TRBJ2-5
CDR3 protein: CASSQQPQETQYF
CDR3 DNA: TGTGCCAGCTCCCAACAGCCCCAAGAGACCCAGTACTTC

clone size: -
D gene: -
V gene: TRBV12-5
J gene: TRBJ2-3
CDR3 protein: CASGLTPLEADTQYF
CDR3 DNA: TGTGCTAGTGGTTTGACCCCTCTTGAGGCAGATACGCAGTATTTT

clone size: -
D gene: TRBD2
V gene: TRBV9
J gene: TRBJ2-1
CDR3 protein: CASSVDGTSGYNEQFF
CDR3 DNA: TGTGCCAGCAGCGTAGATGGGACTAGCGGTTACAATGAGCAGTTCTTC

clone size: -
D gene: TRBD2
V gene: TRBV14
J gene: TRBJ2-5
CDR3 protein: CASSASGVYGETQYF
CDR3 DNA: TGTGCCAGCAGCGCTAGCGGGGTTTACGGAGAGACCCAGTACTTC

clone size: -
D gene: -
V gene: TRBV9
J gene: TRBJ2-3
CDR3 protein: CASSVEGLHTDTQYF
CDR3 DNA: TGTGCCAGCAGCGTAGAGGGACTCCACACAGATACGCAGTATTTT

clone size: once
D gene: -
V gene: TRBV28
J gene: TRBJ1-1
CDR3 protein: CASRAKVFMNTEAFF
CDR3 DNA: TGTGCCAGCAGAGCTAAAGTCTTCATGAACACTGAAGCTTTCTTT

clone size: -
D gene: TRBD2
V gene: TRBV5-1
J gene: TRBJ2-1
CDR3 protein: CASSLDTGGYNNEQFF
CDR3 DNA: TGCGCCAGCAGCTTGGACACGGGAGGCTACAACAATGAGCAGTTCTTC

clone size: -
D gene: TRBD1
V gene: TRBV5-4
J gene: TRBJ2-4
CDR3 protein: CASSTRQGIGYIQYF
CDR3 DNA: TGTGCCAGCAGCACGCGACAGGGCATTGGATACATTCAGTACTTC

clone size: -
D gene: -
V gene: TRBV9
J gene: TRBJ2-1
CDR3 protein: CASSAPRGRGIYNEQFF
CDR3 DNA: TGTGCCAGCAGCGCGCCTCGGGGTAGAGGGATTTACAATGAGCAGTTCTTC

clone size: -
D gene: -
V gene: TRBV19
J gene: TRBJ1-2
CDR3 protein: CASSEGLKANYGYTF
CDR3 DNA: TGTGCCAGTAGTGAGGGACTGAAAGCTAACTATGGCTACACCTTC

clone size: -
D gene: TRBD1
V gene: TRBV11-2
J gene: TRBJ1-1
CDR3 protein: CASRDRGRFTEAFF
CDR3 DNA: TGTGCCAGCAGGGACAGGGGTCGGTTCACTGAAGCTTTCTTT

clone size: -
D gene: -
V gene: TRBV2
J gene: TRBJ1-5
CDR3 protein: CASKRYSNQPQHF
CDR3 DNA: TGTGCCAGCAAGAGATATAGCAATCAGCCCCAGCATTTT

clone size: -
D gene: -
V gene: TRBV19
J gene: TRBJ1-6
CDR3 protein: CASSIGQGGSTENSPLHF
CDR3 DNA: TGTGCCAGTAGTATAGGTCAGGGTGGTTCGACAGAGAATTCACCCCTCCACTTT

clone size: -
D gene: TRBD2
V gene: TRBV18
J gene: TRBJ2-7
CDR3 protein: CASSPGRQDYEQYF
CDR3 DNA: TGTGCCAGCTCCCCCGGGAGGCAAGACTACGAGCAGTACTTC

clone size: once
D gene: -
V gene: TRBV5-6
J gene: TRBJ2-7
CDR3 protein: CASSLVDEQYF
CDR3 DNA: TGTGCCAGCAGCTTGGTAGACGAGCAGTACTTC

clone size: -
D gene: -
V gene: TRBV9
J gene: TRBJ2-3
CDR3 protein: CASSGGLTDTQYF
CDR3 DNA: TGTGCCAGCAGCGGCGGACTCACAGATACGCAGTATTTT

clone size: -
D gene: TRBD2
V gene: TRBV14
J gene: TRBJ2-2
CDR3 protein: CASRRTSGNTGELFF
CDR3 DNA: TGTGCCAGCAGGCGGACTAGCGGGAACACCGGGGAGCTGTTTTTT

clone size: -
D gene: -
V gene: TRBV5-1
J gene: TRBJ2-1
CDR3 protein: CASSLIPDSNEQFF
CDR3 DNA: TGCGCCAGCAGCTTGATCCCGGACTCGAATGAGCAGTTCTTC

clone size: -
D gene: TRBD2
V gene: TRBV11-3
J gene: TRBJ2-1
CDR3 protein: CASSPSKTSGGYNEQFF
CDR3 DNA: TGTGCCAGCAGCCCCTCAAAGACTAGCGGGGGTTACAATGAGCAGTTCTTC

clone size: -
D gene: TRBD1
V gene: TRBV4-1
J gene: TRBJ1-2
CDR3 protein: CASSHTQGATGDYGYTF
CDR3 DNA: TGCGCCAGCAGCCACACACAGGGGGCGACTGGGGACTATGGCTACACCTTC

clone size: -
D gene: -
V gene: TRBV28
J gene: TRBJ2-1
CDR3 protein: CASSSLLLAHEQFF
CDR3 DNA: TGTGCCAGCAGTTCCCTCCTTCTAGCTCATGAGCAGTTCTTC

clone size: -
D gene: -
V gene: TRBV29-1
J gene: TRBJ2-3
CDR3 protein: CSVESSGTDTQYF
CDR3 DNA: TGCAGCGTTGAGTCTAGCGGCACAGATACGCAGTATTTT

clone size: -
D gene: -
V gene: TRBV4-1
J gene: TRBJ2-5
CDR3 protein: CASSQGNSGLETQYF
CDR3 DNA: TGCGCCAGCAGCCAAGGGAACAGTGGCCTCGAGACCCAGTACTTC